A selection of T cell receptor beta chains follows, all from one sample in a study of shared clonotypes between healthy human individuals. Clones were sequenced by immunoSEQ multiplex PCR, and TCRdb holds only the in-frame ones, with some missing. The sample contains a few hundred thousand clones, roughly 78% of which appear only once. Sequencing used PBMCs. The receptors stem from a woman in her thirties or forties in good health. Some clones in this sample may be carry-over from other donors' samples. The CDR3 runs from the conserved cysteine through the conserved F or W. The order of the fields is V gene, CDR3 protein.

TRBV4-1 | CASSQDTRGDFYGYTF
TRBV27 | CASSLTVAGADEQYF
TRBV28 | CASTPSPRRETQYF
TRBV27 | CASSIQTGGYTF
TRBV28 | CASSTLAREQFF
TRBV5-1 | CASSLDLYEQYF
TRBV5-4 | CASSLNPGGSYTEAFF
TRBV7-8 | CASKRAGGQSGTDTQYF
TRBV7-6 | CASSLIAVPRRRVGAGELFF
TRBV18 | CASSPFRGTGANVLTF
TRBV27 | CASSYAPEGYEQYF
TRBV18 | CASSPGRSNQPQHF
TRBV5-1 | CASSLSDRAITDTQYF
TRBV6-1 | CASSGASTDTQYF
TRBV4-3 | CASSRDYTTSYNEQFF
TRBV7-9 | CASSLIEGIKTEAFF
TRBV19 | CASRAVTGELFF
TRBV5-1 | CASSDGTGGGETQYF
TRBV4-1 | CASSVKPASGIYNEQFF
TRBV5-1 | CASSPTTGSNQPQHF
TRBV4-1 | CASSQGFAVREQYF
TRBV28 | CASSVRGKAFF